These 7 T cell receptor beta chains share one sample of origin, sequenced in a study of identical twins. TCRdb called the 5' RACE reads again in MiXCR, with one record for every CDR3 protein. The sample carries some 1,600,000 distinct CDR3 sequences, less than 35% recorded once. The sample was cord blood. The origin of the receptors is a newborn girl in good health.

J is TRBJ2-7 and V is TRBV2; D not certain. Trimming pared 3 bases from V and 9 bases from J, leaving 9 bases between. CDR3 length: 11 residues. CDR1 and CDR2 from the germline V gene are SNHLY and FYNNEI. The CDR3: CASSDGPRQYF. The CDR3 DNA reads as TGTGCCAGCAGTGACGGGCCGAGGCAGTACTTC.

This clonotype was seen only once. The chain uses TRBV6-5 and TRBJ2-1, with 12 bases that match TRBD2. The V gene end was trimmed by 5 bases and the J gene end by 2 bases; junction bases not matched to a gene: 4. CDR3 length: 16 residues. Germline V lookup: CDR1 MNHEY, CDR2 SVGAGI. The CDR3 nucleotides read TGTGCCAGCAGTCGGACTAGCGGGATTGCCTACAATGAGCAGTTCTTC. It yields the protein CASSRTSGIAYNEQFF.

This clonotype has only a few counts. The DNA for the CDR3 is TGTGCCAGCAGTTTAACCCGGGTCTCCTACGAGCAGTACTTC. This translates into CASSLTRVSYEQYF. The chain recombines TRBV27 with TRBJ2-7; no firm D call. This CDR3 has 14 amino acids. Germline V gene lookup returns CDR1 MNHEY and CDR2 SMNVEV (reference sequence). V gave up 2 bases and J gave up 0 bases, with 8 bases separating them.

The chain uses TRBV5-1 and TRBJ2-3; TRBD1 aligns across 9 bases. The CDR3 covers 16 residues. Per germline, CDR1 SGHRS and CDR2 YFSETQ. V lost 6 bases and J lost 6; bases outside the gene matches: 14. The CDR3 here is CASTKPSGDRDDTQYF. The DNA of the CDR3 is TGCGCCAGCACCAAACCGTCCGGGGACAGGGATGATACGCAGTATTTT.

V and J are TRBV6-1 and TRBJ1-1, with D possibly matching TRBD1 (6 bases). The CDR3 is 15 amino acids. V was shortened by 0 bases and J by 4 bases, with 12 bases between the two germline ends. CDR1 is MNHNS, CDR2 SASEGT, per germline. DNA for the CDR3: TGTGCCAGCAGTGAAGCGATGGGGGCGAGCACTGAAGCTTTCTTT. Translated, it gives CASSEAMGASTEAFF.

The rearrangement joins TRBV20-1 to TRBJ2-1, with 10 nucleotides matching TRBD2. CDR3 length: 14 residues. J lost 7 bases, V lost 3 bases, and 6 bases had no gene match. Germline V gene lookup returns CDR1 DFQATT and CDR2 SNEGSKA (reference sequence). This chain's CDR3 is CSASDSGRKNEQFF. CDR3 in DNA: TGCAGTGCTAGTGATAGCGGGAGGAAGAATGAGCAGTTCTTC.

The chain combines TRBV7-2 with TRBJ2-2; 13 positions agree with TRBD2. This CDR3 contains 15 residues. Germline lookup yields CDR1 SGHTA and CDR2 FQGNSA. With 7 bases clipped from V and 6 bases from J, the junction kept 5 bases outside the gene matches. As DNA, the CDR3 is TGTGCCAGCACCGTCACTAGCGGGAGGGCCGGGGAGCTGTTTTTT. The encoded protein is CASTVTSGRAGELFF.